This TCR beta chain was recorded in a study of radiotherapy plus CTLA-4 blockade in lung cancer. Method: immunoSEQ multiplex PCR; TCRdb's copy keeps in-frame clones and lacks some. Among 81,000 or so clones listed, around 81% were seen once. V dropped 4 bases and J dropped 4; count of bases not matched to a gene: 4. The CDR3 contains 15 residues. The germline gives CDR1 SGHRS, CDR2 YFSETQ. This clone was detected once. Source: peripheral blood, taken from a patient treated with radiotherapy plus ipilimumab. The sequence derives from a human donor with non-small cell lung cancer whose response to radiotherapy plus ipilimumab could not be evaluated. Some clones in this sample may be carry-over from other donors' samples. The chain links TRBV5-1 to TRBJ2-1; 11 positions agree with TRBD1. This CDR3 reads CASSRGTGGYNEQFF. In nucleotides, the CDR3 is TGCGCCAGCAGCCGCGGGACAGGGGGGTACAATGAGCAGTTCTTC.